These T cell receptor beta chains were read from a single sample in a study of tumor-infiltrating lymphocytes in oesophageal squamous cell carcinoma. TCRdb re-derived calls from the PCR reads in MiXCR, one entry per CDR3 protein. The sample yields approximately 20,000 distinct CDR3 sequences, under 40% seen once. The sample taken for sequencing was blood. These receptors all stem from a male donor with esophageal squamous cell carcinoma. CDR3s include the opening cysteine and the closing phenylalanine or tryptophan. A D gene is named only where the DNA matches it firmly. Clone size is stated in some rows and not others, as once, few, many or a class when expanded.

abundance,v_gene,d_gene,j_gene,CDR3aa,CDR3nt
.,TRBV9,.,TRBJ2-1,CASSAINVRYNEQFF,TGTGCCAGCAGCGCCATAAATGTCCGCTACAATGAGCAGTTCTTC
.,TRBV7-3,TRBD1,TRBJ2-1,CASSSDRGRDNEQFF,TGTGCCAGCAGTTCAGACAGGGGTCGGGACAATGAGCAGTTCTTC
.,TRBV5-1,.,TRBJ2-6,CASSPPVVGANVLTF,TGCGCCAGCAGCCCGCCAGTGGTTGGGGCCAACGTCCTGACTTTC
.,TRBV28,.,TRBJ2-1,CASSLVGGRYNEQFF,TGTGCCAGCAGTTTGGTAGGGGGTCGGTACAATGAGCAGTTCTTC
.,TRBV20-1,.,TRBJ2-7,CSACHGHSYEQYF,TGCAGTGCTTGTCACGGTCACTCCTACGAGCAGTACTTC
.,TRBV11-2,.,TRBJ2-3,CASSWTDNNSPLHF,TGTGCCAGCAGCTGGACGGACAATAATTCACCCCTCCACTTC
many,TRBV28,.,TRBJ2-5,CASSPSGAWGQETQYF,TGTGCCAGCAGTCCCTCGGGGGCCTGGGGCCAAGAGACCCAGTACTTC
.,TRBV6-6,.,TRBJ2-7,CASMALLFYEQYF,TGTGCCAGCATGGCCTTACTCTTCTACGAGCAGTACTTC
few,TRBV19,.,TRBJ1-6,CASSNRVNDSPLHF,TGTGCCAGTAGTAACAGGGTCAACGATTCACCCCTCCACTTT
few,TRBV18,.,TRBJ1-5,CASSMGSGSSNQPQHF,TGTGCCAGCTCAATGGGTTCTGGGAGTAGCAATCAGCCCCAGCATTTT
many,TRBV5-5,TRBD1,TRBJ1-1,CASNRQGGNTEAFF,TGTGCCAGCAACCGACAGGGGGGGAACACTGAAGCTTTCTTT
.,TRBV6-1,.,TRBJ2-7,CASSEVRRSYEQYF,TGTGCCAGCAGTGAAGTAAGGAGGAGCTACGAGCAGTACTTC
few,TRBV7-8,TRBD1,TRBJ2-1,CASSSSWGQENNEQFF,TGTGCCAGCAGCTCCAGTTGGGGACAGGAAAACAATGAGCAGTTCTTC
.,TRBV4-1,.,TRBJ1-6,CASSGVAVDNEQYF,TGTGCCAGCAGCGGAGTAGCGGTAGACAATGAGCAGTACTTT
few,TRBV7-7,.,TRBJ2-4,CASSLSNQGGGKFF,TGTGCTAGCAGCTTATCGAATCAGGGTGGCGGGAAGTTCTTC
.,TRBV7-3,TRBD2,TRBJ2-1,CASSLLPPGLAGGRGYNEQFF,TGTGCCAGCAGCTTACTACCCCCGGGACTAGCGGGGGGGAGGGGATACAATGAGCAGTTCTTC
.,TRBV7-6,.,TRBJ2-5,CASSFRRQETQYF,TGTGCCAGCAGCTTCAGGCGGCAAGAGACCCAGTACTTC
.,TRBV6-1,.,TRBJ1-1,CASSEFGTVNTEAFF,TGTGCCAGCAGTGAATTTGGGACTGTGAACACTGAAGCTTTCTTT
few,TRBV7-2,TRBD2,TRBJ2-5,CASSLWTSGGETQYF,TGTGCCAGCAGCTTATGGACTAGCGGTGGCGAGACCCAGTACTTC